The clone carrying this TCR beta chain was seen only a few times. No antigen is known for it. The CDR3 runs 14 residues. V was shortened by 3 bases and J by 8 bases, with 17 bases between the two germline ends. Looked up from germline, CDR1 is DFQATT and CDR2 is SNEGSKA (reference sequence). Generation of TCR beta libraries employed quantitative 5'-RACE incorporating molecular barcodes. A single record per CDR3 protein comes from TCRdb applying MiXCR to the 5' RACE reads. The sample has under 250,000 distinct CDR3 sequences; approximately 7.4% are singletons. The record originates from a study of CD8 T cells in ankylosing spondylitis. Study-level findings and limits: Blood of patients with ankylosing spondylitis appeared to be characterized by a TCR beta motif of several highly homologous variants. Disease-linked clones were CD8+ and relatively rare in peripheral blood.

This clonotype was sampled from a male donor with ankylosing spondylitis. The sample was blood, either unsorted or a sorted T cell fraction (not recorded which). The chain employs TRBV20-1 and TRBJ2-1; TRBD2 might be the D (6 bases). The CDR3 loop is CSASARDLYYEQFF. In DNA form, the CDR3 reads TGCAGTGCTAGTGCGCGGGACCTTTACTATGAGCAGTTCTTC.